One T cell receptor (beta chain) is described in this entry. Its cognate antigen is unknown. This sample was included in a study of regulatory dendritic cells for organ transplantation. Overall study context: Monocytes received vitamin D3 on days 0 and 4, IL-10 on day 4.

The repertoire was sequenced with immunoSEQ multiplex PCR; TCRdb's copy has only in-frame clones and lacks some. The sample includes thousands of clones, 60% to 70% of them seen just once. The CDR3 totals 15 residues. The trim removed 4 bases at V and 0 bases at J, leaving 4 bases unmatched. Germline CDR1 SGDLS, CDR2 YYNGEE. Overall study results and limits: Memory CD8+ clonal expansion seemed more limited with regulatory than mature dendritic cells.

Allogeneic regulatory or mature dendritic cells were co-cultured for roughly five days with CFSE-labeled sorted T cells at 1:10. FACS sorted CD4+ or CD8+ T cells into CD45RA+ naive and CD45RO+ memory. This clonotype originated in a human donor in good health. The sequenced material came from memory CD4+ T cells from blood cultured with dendritic cells. Subset in this sample: CD45RO+ memory T cells. The gene calls are TRBV9 and TRBJ2-1, with 7 bases aligning to TRBD2. The CDR3 bases are TGTGCCAGCAGCACTCGGGGGGACTCCTACAATGAGCAGTTCTTC. This codes for CASSTRGDSYNEQFF.